This entry lists 17 T cell receptor beta chains sequenced from one sample in a study of blood T cell repertoires in COVID-19. Using immunoSEQ multiplex PCR, the repertoire was profiled, and TCRdb retains in-frame clones only, with some absent. In the table there are 250,000 to 300,000 clones, approximately 80% of which are singletons. The sample was peripheral blood. These receptors came from a woman aged 55-69 years with active or convalescent COVID-19.

The V and J genes are TRBV6-1 and TRBJ1-2; no clear D. The ends were cut back, 0 bases at V and 4 bases at J, with 15 bases in the middle. From germline, CDR1 is MNHNS and CDR2 SASEGT. The CDR3 has 16 residues. CDR3 nucleotides: TGTGCCAGCAGTGAAGCGCTGTGGGTCGCAGGCTATGGCTACACCTTC. Protein product: CASSEALWVAGYGYTF.

This chain joins TRBV7-8 and TRBJ2-4; D may be TRBD2 (5 bases). Germline lookup yields CDR1 SGHVS and CDR2 FQNEAQ. Trimming removed 5 bases at V and 0 bases at J, with 14 bases between. This CDR3 contains 16 residues. CDR3 coding DNA: TGTGCCAGCAGCACCCATCCGGGAATAGCCAAAAACATTCAGTACTTC. It translates to CASSTHPGIAKNIQYF.

V usage is TRBV7-3 and J usage is TRBJ2-7; D is perhaps TRBD1 (6 bases). Trimming pared 5 bases from V and 0 bases from J, leaving 17 bases between. The CDR3 has 16 residues. Germline values: CDR1 SGHTA, CDR2 FQGTGA. This CDR3 is CASSPRGQSGSYEQYF. CDR3 in DNA: TGTGCCAGCAGCCCCCGAGGACAGTCGGGCTCCTACGAGCAGTACTTC.

This clone was picked up a small number of times. The chain carries TRBV5-1 and TRBJ2-5; 10 bases align to TRBD2. Germline V lookup: CDR1 SGHRS, CDR2 YFSETQ. The length of the CDR3 is 15 residues. The V segment lost 4 bases and the J segment 4 bases; nucleotides outside the gene matches: 7. The DNA of the CDR3 is TGCGCCAGCAGCAGGACTAGCGGCGCCCTAGAGACCCAGTACTTC. Its protein product is CASSRTSGALETQYF.

The chain is built from TRBV11-3 and TRBJ2-1; 7 nucleotides line up with TRBD2. V lost 1 base and J lost 3; bases outside the gene matches: 3. The germline CDR1 and CDR2 sequences are SGHNT and YENEEA. This CDR3 is 15 amino acids long. This CDR3 reads CASSLVAGVYNEQFF. CDR3 nucleotides: TGTGCCAGCAGCTTAGTGGCGGGGGTCTACAATGAGCAGTTCTTC. Complete variable domain (other parts from reference TRBV11-3 and TRBJ2-1): EAGVVQSPRYKIIEKKQPVAFWCNPISGHNTLYWYLQNLGQGPELLIRYENEEAVDDSQLPKDRFSAERLKGVDSTLKIQPAELGDSAVYLCASSLVAGVYNEQFFGPGTRLTVL.

The rearrangement uses TRBV27 and TRBJ1-1; 9 positions match TRBD1. The length of the CDR3 is 16 residues. Germline loops: CDR1 MNHEY, CDR2 SMNVEV (reference sequence). Trimming at V came to 7 bases and at J to 1 base, leaving 10 bases not matched to a gene. The CDR3 DNA is TGTGCCAGCACTTCCTATGACAGGGGGGGGAACACTGAAGCTTTCTTT. Amino acid sequence: CASTSYDRGGNTEAFF.

The chain is built from TRBV7-8 and TRBJ1-2, with D hard to call. V was cut by 1 base and J by 3 bases, with 9 bases left in between. The CDR3 runs to 14 residues. Per germline, CDR1 SGHVS and CDR2 FQNEAQ. The CDR3 is CASSLEGSDYGYTF. The CDR3 DNA follows: TGTGCCAGCAGCTTAGAAGGCAGCGACTATGGCTACACCTTC.

The CDR3 sequence: CASSLSRVGFPYEQYF. In nucleotides, the CDR3 is TGTGCCAGCAGCTTGTCCAGGGTCGGTTTCCCCTACGAGCAGTACTTC. This chain uses TRBV5-5 with TRBJ2-7; D is perhaps TRBD1 (5 bases). The germline V gene encodes CDR1 SGHKS and CDR2 YYEKEE (reference sequence). Trimming stripped 1 base from V and 2 bases from J, with 16 bases between. This CDR3 contains 16 residues. Filled out from reference TRBV5-5 and TRBJ2-7, the complete variable domain reads DAGVTQSPTHLIKTRGQQVTLRCSPISGHKSVSWYQQVLGQGPQFIFQYYEKEERGRGNFPDRFSARQFPNYSSELNVNALLLGDSALYLCASSLSRVGFPYEQYFGPGTRLTVT.

The chain couples TRBV19 to TRBJ2-7; maybe TRBD1 (6 bases). This CDR3 is built from 13 residues. V was clipped by 3 bases and J by 6 bases, with 12 bases between them. Germline CDR1 reads LNHDA; CDR2 reads SQIVND (reference sequence). CDR3 residues: CASSMYRESEQYF. The CDR3, as DNA: TGTGCCAGTAGTATGTACAGGGAGTCCGAGCAGTACTTC. Together with reference TRBV19 and TRBJ2-7, the CDR3 gives the full variable domain: DGGITQSPKYLFRKEGQNVTLSCEQNLNHDAMYWYRQDPGQGLRLIYYSQIVNDFQKGDIAEGYSVSREKKESFPLTVTSAQKNPTAFYLCASSMYRESEQYFGPGTRLTVT.

The count of this clone is one. V usage is TRBV5-6 and J usage is TRBJ1-5; D gene uncertain. This CDR3 region has 15 residues. Per the germline V gene, CDR1 is SGHDT and CDR2 is YYEEEE. V lost 0 bases and J lost 2, with 9 bases in between. The CDR3 sequence is CASSLVSGGNQPQHF. CDR3 DNA sequence: TGTGCCAGCAGCTTGGTGTCCGGGGGCAATCAGCCCCAGCATTTT.

This sequence joins TRBV10-1 and TRBJ1-4, with D tentatively TRBD1 (6 bases). This CDR3 region has 13 residues. The germline V and J ends were trimmed by 6 bases and 3 bases, with 8 bases remaining between them. The germline gives CDR1 WNHNN, CDR2 SYGVQD (reference sequence). The chain's CDR3 is CASSPGANEKLFF. In DNA, the CDR3 is TGCGCCAGCAGCCCAGGGGCTAATGAAAAACTGTTTTTT.

This sequence joins TRBV5-4 and TRBJ2-3, with TRBD1 matching 8 bases. CDR3 length: 16 amino acids. Germline V gene lookup returns CDR1 SGHNT and CDR2 YYREEE (reference sequence). Losses at the gene ends were 0 bases for V and 1 base for J; bases not matched to a gene: 4. The chain's CDR3 is CASSLGMDRGTDTQYF. CDR3 nucleotides: TGTGCCAGCAGCTTGGGAATGGACAGGGGCACAGATACGCAGTATTTT.

The V gene is TRBV4-3, the J gene TRBJ2-5, with D perhaps matching TRBD2 (5 bases). This CDR3 contains 16 residues. The V end was cut by 1 base, the J end by 2 bases, with 14 bases between. Germline-derived CDR1 and CDR2 are LGHNA and YSLEER. The CDR3: CASSQVYPSRQETQYF. The CDR3 DNA reads as TGCGCCAGCAGCCAAGTGTATCCTAGCAGGCAAGAGACCCAGTACTTC.

The chain employs TRBV7-3 and TRBJ2-3; D possibly corresponds to TRBD2 (5 bases). The V gene lost 3 bases and the J gene lost 4 bases, with 14 bases spanning the gap. This CDR3 spans 15 amino acids. CDR1 SGHTA and CDR2 FQGTGA come from the germline V gene. CDR3 loop: CASSFQRFPPDTQYF. The DNA for the CDR3 is TGTGCCAGCAGCTTTCAGCGGTTTCCCCCAGATACGCAGTATTTT.

CDR3 amino acids: CASSLVINQPQHF. The CDR3, as DNA: TGTGCCAGCAGCTTAGTTATCAATCAGCCCCAGCATTTT. The chain carries TRBV11-2 and TRBJ1-5; D not resolved. V was pared by 1 base and J by 3 bases, with 4 bases between. This CDR3 region has 13 residues. Germline V gene sequence: CDR1 SGHAT, CDR2 FQNNGV.

V is TRBV2 and J is TRBJ2-7, with 11 positions matching TRBD2. The germline CDR1 and CDR2 sequences are SNHLY and FYNNEI. The CDR3 runs 16 residues. With 9 bases clipped from V and 3 bases from J, the junction kept 13 bases outside the gene matches. The CDR3 DNA reads TGTGCCAGTCACGGACTAGCGGGTCTAATCGGCTACGAGCAGTACTTC. It yields the protein CASHGLAGLIGYEQYF.

CDR3 bases: TGTGCCAGCAGCTTTCCTGATTCACCCCTCCACTTT. Its protein is CASSFPDSPLHF. The chain links TRBV5-6 to TRBJ1-6; D unclear. The germline V and J ends were trimmed by 2 bases and 8 bases, with 5 bases remaining between them. Germline V gene sequence: CDR1 SGHDT, CDR2 YYEEEE. The CDR3 runs to 12 residues.